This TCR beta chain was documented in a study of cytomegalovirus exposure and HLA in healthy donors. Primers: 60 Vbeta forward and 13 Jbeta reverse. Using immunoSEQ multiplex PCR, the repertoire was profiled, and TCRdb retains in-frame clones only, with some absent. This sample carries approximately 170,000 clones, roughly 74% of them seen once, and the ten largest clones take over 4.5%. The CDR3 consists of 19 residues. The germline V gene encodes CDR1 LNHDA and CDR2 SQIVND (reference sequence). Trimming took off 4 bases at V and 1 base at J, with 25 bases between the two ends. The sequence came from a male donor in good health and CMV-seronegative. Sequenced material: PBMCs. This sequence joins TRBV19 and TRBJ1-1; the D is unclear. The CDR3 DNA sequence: TGTGCCAGTAGTAGGTCCCCAGGTAATTTGGCGCTAAAGAACACTGAAGCTTTCTTT. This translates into CASSRSPGNLALKNTEAFF.